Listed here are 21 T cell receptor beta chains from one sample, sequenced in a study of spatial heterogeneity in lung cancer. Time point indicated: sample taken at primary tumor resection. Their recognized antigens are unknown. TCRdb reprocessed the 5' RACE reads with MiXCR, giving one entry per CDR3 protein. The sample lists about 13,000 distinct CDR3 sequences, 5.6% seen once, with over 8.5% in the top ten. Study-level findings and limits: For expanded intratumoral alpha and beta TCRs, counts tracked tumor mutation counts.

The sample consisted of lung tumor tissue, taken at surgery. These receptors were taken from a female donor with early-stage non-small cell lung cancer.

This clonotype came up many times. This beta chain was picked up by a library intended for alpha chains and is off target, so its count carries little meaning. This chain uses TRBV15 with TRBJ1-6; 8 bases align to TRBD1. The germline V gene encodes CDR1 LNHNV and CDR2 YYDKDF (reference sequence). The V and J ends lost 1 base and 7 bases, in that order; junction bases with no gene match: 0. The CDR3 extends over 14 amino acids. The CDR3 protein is CATSRGDRNSPLHF. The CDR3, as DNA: TGTGCCACCAGCAGAGGGGACAGGAATTCACCCCTCCACTTT.

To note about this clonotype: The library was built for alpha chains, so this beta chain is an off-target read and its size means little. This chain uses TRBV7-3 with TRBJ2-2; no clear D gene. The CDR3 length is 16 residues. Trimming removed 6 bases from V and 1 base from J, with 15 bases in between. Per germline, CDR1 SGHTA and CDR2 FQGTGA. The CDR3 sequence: CASSLNSPGNTGELFF. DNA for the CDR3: TGTGCCAGCAGTCTTAATAGCCCGGGGAACACCGGGGAGCTGTTTTTT. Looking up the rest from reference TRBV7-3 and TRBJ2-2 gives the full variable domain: GAGVSQTPSNKVTEKGKYVELRCDPISGHTALYWYRQSLGQGPEFLIYFQGTGAADDSGLPNDRFFAVRPEGSVSTLKIQRTERGDSAVYLCASSLNSPGNTGELFFGEGSRLTVL.

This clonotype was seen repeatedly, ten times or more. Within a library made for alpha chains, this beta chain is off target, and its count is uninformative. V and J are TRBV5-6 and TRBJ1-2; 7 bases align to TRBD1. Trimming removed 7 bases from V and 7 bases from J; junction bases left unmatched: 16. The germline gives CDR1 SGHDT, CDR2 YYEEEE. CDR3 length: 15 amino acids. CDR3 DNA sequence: TGTGCCAGCTCCCTCAACGTGGCAGGGGGAACTGGCTACACCTTC. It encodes CASSLNVAGGTGYTF.

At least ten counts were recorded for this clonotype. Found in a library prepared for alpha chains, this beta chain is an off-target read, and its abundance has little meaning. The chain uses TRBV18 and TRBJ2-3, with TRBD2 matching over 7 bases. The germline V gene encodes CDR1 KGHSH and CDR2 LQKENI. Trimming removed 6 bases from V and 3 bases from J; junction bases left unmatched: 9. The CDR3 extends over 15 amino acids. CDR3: CASSGGLAGTDTQYF. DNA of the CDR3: TGTGCCAGCTCGGGAGGGCTGGCCGGTACAGATACGCAGTATTTT.

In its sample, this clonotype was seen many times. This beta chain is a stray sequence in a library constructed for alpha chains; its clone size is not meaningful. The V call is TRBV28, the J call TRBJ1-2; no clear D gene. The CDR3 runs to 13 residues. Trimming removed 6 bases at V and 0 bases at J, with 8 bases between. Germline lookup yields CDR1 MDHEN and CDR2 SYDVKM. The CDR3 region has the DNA TGTGCCAGCAGGCAAAGAGCTAACTATGGCTACACCTTC. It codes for CASRQRANYGYTF.

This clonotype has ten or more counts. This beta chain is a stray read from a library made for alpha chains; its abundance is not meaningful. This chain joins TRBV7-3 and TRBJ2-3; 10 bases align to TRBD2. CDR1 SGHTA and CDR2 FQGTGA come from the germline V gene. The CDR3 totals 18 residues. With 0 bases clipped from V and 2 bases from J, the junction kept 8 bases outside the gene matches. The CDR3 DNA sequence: TGTGCCAGCAGCTTAACGAGGCTAGCGGGGGCCAACACAGATACGCAGTATTTT. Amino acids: CASSLTRLAGANTDTQYF.

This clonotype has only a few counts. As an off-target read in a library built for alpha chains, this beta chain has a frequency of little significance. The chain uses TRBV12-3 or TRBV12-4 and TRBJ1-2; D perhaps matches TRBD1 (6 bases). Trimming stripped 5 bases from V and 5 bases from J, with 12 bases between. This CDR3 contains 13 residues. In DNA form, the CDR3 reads TGTGCCAGCAGTAAAAGGACAGATTATGGCTACACCTTC. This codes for CASSKRTDYGYTF.

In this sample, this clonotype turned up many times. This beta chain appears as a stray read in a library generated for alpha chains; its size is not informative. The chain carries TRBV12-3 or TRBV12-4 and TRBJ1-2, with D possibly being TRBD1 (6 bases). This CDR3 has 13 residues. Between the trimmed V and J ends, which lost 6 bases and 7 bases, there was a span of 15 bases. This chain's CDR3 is CASSPNRAVGYTF. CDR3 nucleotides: TGTGCCAGCAGCCCGAACAGGGCGGTTGGCTACACCTTC.

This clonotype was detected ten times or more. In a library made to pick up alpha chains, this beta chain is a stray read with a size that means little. The DNA of the CDR3 is TGTGCCAGCAGCTTAAGGGGTAACACCGGGGAGCTGTTTTTT. It yields the protein CASSLRGNTGELFF. The rearrangement joins TRBV7-8 to TRBJ2-2, with D tentatively TRBD1 (5 bases). The CDR3 consists of 14 residues. Between the trimmed V and J ends, which lost 2 bases and 2 bases, there was a span of 6 bases. Germline CDR1 and CDR2: SGHVS and FQNEAQ. Looking up the rest from reference TRBV7-8 and TRBJ2-2 gives the full variable domain: GAGVSQSPRYKVAKRGQDVALRCDPISGHVSLFWYQQALGQGPEFLTYFQNEAQLDKSGLPSDRFFAERPEGSVSTLKIQRTQQEDSAVYLCASSLRGNTGELFFGEGSRLTVL.

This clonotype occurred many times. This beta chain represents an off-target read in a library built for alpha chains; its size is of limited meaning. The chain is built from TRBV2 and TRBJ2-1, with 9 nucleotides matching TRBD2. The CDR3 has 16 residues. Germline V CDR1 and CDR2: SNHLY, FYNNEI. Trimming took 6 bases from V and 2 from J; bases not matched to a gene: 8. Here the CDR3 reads CASSQAASGAYNEQFF. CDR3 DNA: TGTGCCAGCAGCCAAGCCGCTAGCGGGGCCTACAATGAGCAGTTCTTC.

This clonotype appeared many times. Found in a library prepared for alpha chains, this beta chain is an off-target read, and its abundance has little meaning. For the CDR3, the DNA is TGCGCCAGCTGGGACAGGGCTGGGGAGCTGTTTTTT. Amino acid sequence: CASWDRAGELFF. J is TRBJ2-2 and V is TRBV5-1; 9 nucleotides align to TRBD1. There are 12 residues in the CDR3. Germline trimming cut 7 bases from V and 8 bases from J; bases unmatched to any gene: 3. Looked up from germline, CDR1 is SGHRS and CDR2 is YFSETQ.

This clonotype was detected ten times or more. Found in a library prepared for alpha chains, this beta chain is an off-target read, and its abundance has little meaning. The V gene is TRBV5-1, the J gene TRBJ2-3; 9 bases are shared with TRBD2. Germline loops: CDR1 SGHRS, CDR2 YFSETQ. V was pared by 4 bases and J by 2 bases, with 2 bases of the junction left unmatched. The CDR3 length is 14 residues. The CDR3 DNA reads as TGCGCCAGCAGCCCGGGACTAGCCACAGATACGCAGTATTTT. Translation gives CASSPGLATDTQYF.

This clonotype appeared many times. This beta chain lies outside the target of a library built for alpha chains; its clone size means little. CDR3 amino acids: CASSRPLRGPDTQYF. CDR3 sequence (DNA): TGTGCCAGCAGCCGTCCCTTAAGGGGCCCAGATACGCAGTATTTT. The V gene is TRBV9, the J gene TRBJ2-3, with D possibly matching TRBD1 (5 bases). CDR1 and CDR2 from the germline V gene are SGDLS and YYNGEE. CDR3 length: 15 residues. V was pared by 4 bases and J by 4 bases, with 16 bases between.

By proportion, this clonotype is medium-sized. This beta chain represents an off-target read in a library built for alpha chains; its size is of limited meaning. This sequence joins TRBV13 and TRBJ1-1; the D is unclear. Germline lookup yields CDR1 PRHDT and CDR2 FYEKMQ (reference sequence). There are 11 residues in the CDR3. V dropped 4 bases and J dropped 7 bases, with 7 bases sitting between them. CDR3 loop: CASSSRVEAFF. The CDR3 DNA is TGTGCCAGCAGCTCGAGGGTTGAAGCTTTCTTT. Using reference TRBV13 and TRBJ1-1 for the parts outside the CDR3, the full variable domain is AAGVIQSPRHLIKEKRETATLKCYPIPRHDTVYWYQQGPGQDPQFLISFYEKMQSDKGSIPDRFSAQQFSDYHSELNMSSLELGDSALYFCASSSRVEAFFGQGTRLTVV.

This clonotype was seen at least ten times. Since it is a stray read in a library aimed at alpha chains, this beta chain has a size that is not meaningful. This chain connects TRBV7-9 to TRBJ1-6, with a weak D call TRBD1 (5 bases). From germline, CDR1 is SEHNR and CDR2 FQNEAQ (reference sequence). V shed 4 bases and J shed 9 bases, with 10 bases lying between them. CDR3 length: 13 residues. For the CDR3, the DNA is TGTGCCAGCAGCTATTTAGGGGTTTCACCCCTCCACTTT. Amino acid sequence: CASSYLGVSPLHF.

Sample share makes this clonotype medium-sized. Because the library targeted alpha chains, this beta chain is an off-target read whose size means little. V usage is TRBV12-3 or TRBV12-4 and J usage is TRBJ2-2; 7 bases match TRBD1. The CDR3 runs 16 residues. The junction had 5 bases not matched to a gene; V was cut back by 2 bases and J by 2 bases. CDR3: CASSLRAGGNTGELFF. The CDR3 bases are TGTGCCAGCAGTTTAAGGGCAGGGGGTAACACCGGGGAGCTGTTTTTT.

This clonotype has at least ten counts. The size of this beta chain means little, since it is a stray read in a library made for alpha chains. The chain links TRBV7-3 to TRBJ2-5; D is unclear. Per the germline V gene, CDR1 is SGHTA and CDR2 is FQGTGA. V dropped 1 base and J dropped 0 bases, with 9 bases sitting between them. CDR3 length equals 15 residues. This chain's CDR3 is CASSLIHGNQETQYF. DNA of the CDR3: TGTGCCAGCAGCTTAATCCATGGGAACCAAGAGACCCAGTACTTC.

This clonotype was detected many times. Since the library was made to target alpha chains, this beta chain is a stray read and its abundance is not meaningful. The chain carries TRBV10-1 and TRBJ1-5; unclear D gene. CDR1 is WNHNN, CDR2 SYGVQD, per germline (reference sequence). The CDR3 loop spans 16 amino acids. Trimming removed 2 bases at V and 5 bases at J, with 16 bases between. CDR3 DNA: TGCGCCAGCAGTGAGAGCAGGTCTATGCTTGATCAGCCCCAGCATTTT. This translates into CASSESRSMLDQPQHF.

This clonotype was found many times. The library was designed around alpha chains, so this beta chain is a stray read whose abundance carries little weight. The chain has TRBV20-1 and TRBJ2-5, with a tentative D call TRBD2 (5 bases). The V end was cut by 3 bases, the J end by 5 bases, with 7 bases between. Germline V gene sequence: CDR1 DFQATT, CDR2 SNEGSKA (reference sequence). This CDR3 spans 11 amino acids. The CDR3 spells CSASGEETQYF. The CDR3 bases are TGCAGTGCTAGTGGGGAGGAGACCCAGTACTTC.

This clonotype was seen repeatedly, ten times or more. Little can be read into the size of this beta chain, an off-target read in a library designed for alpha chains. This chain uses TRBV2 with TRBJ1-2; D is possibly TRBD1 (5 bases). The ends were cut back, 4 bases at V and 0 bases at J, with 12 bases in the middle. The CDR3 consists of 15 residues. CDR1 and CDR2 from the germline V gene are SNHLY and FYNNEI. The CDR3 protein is CASSGGVVANYGYTF. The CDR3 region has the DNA TGTGCCAGCAGTGGAGGGGTCGTAGCTAACTATGGCTACACCTTC.

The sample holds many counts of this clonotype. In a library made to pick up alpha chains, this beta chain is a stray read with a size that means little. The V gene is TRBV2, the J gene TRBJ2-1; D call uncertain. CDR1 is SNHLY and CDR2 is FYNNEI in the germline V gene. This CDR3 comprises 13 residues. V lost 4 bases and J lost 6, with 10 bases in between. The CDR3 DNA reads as TGTGCCAGCAGTGTCAGGTTGGGCAATGAGCAGTTCTTC. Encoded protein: CASSVRLGNEQFF.